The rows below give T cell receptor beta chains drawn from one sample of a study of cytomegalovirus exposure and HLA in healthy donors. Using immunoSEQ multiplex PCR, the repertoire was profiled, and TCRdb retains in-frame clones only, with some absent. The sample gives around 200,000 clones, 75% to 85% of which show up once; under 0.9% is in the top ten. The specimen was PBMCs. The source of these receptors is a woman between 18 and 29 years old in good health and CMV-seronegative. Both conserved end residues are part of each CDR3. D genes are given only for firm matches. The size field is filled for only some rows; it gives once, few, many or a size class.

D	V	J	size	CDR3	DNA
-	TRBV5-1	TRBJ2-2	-	CASSLTSTGELFF	TGCGCCAGCAGCTTGACTTCGACTGGGGAGCTGTTTTTT
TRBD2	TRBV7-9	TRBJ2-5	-	CASNLTGGQGETQYF	TGTGCCAGCAATTTAACGGGGGGGCAAGGAGAGACCCAGTACTTC
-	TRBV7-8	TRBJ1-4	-	CASSLGHQSEELFF	TGTGCCAGCAGCTTGGGGCACCAGTCCGAGGAACTGTTTTTT
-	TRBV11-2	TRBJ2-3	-	CASSSPTSTDTQYF	TGTGCCAGCAGCTCCCCTACTAGCACAGATACGCAGTATTTT
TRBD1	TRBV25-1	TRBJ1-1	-	CASSLGQAQAFF	TGTGCCAGCAGTCTTGGACAGGCACAAGCTTTCTTT
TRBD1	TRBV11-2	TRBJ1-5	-	CASSSGGYNQPQHF	TGTGCCAGCAGCTCAGGGGGTTACAATCAGCCCCAGCATTTT
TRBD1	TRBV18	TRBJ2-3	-	CASSDRVSDTQYF	TGTGCCAGCTCCGACAGGGTTTCAGATACGCAGTATTTT
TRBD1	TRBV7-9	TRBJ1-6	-	CASSRDRDNSPLHF	TGTGCCAGCAGCCGGGACAGAGATAATTCACCCCTCCACTTT
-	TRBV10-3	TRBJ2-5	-	CAISALGPKETQYF	TGTGCCATCAGTGCCCTGGGGCCAAAAGAGACCCAGTACTTC
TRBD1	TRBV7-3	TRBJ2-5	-	CASSLTRTGGEETQYF	TGTGCCAGCAGCTTAACGCGGACAGGGGGCGAAGAGACCCAGTACTTC
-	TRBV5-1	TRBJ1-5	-	CASSLGGTESQPQHF	TGCGCCAGCAGCTTGGGAGGGACTGAAAGTCAGCCCCAGCATTTT
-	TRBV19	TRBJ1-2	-	CASTKQGKEDGYTF	TGTGCCAGTACCAAGCAGGGGAAAGAGGATGGCTACACCTTC
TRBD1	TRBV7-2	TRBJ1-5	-	CASSLDQGARYQPQHF	TGTGCCAGCAGCTTAGATCAGGGGGCGAGGTATCAGCCCCAGCATTTT
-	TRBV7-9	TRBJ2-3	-	CASSRQTDTQYF	TGTGCCAGCAGCAGACAAACAGATACGCAGTATTTT
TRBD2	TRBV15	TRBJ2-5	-	CATSTARAPGLAFGTQYF	TGTGCCACCAGCACGGCTCGGGCTCCGGGACTAGCGTTTGGGACCCAGTACTTC
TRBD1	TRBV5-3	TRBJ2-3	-	CARSSRDRVEDTQYF	TGTGCCAGAAGCTCCAGGGACAGGGTTGAGGATACGCAGTATTTT
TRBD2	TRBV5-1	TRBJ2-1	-	CASSASSGGNEQFF	TGCGCCAGCAGCGCGTCATCGGGGGGCAATGAGCAGTTCTTC
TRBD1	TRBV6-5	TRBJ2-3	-	CASSLAGTGQYF	TGTGCCAGCAGTCTAGCCGGGACAGGGCAGTATTTT
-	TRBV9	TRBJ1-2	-	CASSGSGVDYGYTF	TGTGCCAGCAGCGGGTCAGGGGTGGACTATGGCTACACCTTC
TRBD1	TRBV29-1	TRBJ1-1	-	CSACQGQGNEAFF	TGCAGCGCCTGTCAGGGACAGGGGAATGAAGCTTTCTTT
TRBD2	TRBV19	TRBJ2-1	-	CASSIVGLAGGSSYNEQFF	TGTGCCAGTAGTATAGTAGGACTAGCGGGAGGGAGCTCCTACAATGAGCAGTTCTTC
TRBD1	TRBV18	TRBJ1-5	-	CASSPGQNQPQHF	TGTGCCAGCTCACCGGGACAGAATCAGCCCCAGCATTTT
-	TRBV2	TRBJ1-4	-	CASSFNSGEKLFF	TGTGCCAGCAGTTTCAACTCGGGAGAAAAACTGTTTTTT
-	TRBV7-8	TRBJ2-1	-	CASSPLVALYNEQFF	TGTGCCAGCAGCCCACTGGTAGCGCTTTACAATGAGCAGTTCTTC
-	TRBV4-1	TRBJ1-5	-	CASSQGDRNQPQHF	TGCGCCAGCAGCCAAGGAGACAGGAATCAGCCCCAGCATTTT
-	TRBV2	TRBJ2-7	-	CASRPWGQSYEQYF	TGTGCCAGCAGACCTTGGGGACAATCCTACGAGCAGTACTTC
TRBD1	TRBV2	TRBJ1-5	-	CASSLDRVANQPQHF	TGTGCCAGCAGTTTGGACAGGGTGGCCAATCAGCCCCAGCATTTT
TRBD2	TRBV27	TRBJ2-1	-	CASGLAGFMNEQFF	TGTGCCAGCGGTTTAGCGGGATTCATGAATGAGCAGTTCTTC
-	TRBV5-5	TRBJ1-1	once	CASSSFGTLNTEAFF	TGTGCCAGCAGCTCATTCGGGACACTGAACACTGAAGCTTTCTTT
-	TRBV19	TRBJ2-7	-	CASSRTGSSYEQYF	TGTGCCAGTAGCCGTACGGGAAGCTCCTACGAGCAGTACTTC
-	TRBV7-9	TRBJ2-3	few	CASSLGSVKDTQYF	TGTGCCAGCAGCTTAGGGAGCGTTAAAGATACGCAGTATTTT
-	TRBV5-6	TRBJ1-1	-	CASSLIGTEAFF	TGTGCCAGCAGCTTGATCGGCACTGAAGCTTTCTTT
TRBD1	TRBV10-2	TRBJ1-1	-	CASKTGTVNAEAFF	TGCGCCAGCAAAACTGGGACAGTGAACGCTGAAGCTTTCTTT
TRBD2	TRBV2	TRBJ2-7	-	CASSRTSSEQYF	TGTGCCAGCAGTAGGACTAGCAGTGAGCAGTACTTC
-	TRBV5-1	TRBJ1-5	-	CASSPQGGGSQPQHF	TGCGCCAGCAGCCCCCAAGGGGGGGGAAGTCAGCCCCAGCATTTT
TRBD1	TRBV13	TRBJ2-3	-	CASSLIQGGWRQGTDTQYF	TGTGCCAGCAGCTTGATCCAAGGGGGCTGGCGGCAGGGCACCGATACGCAGTATTTT
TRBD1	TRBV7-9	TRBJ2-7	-	CASSSGKTGTLYEQYF	TGTGCCAGCAGCTCCGGAAAGACAGGGACCCTATACGAGCAGTACTTC
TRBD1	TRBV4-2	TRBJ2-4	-	CASSTRHAGTEENIQYF	TGTGCCAGCAGCACACGACACGCCGGGACAGAGGAAAACATTCAGTACTTC
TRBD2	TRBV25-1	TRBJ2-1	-	CASSELGGRADNEQFF	TGTGCCAGCAGTGAACTCGGCGGGAGGGCCGACAATGAGCAGTTCTTC
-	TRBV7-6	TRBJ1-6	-	CASSGRGGDSPLHF	TGTGCCAGCAGCGGCAGGGGTGGGGATTCACCCCTCCACTTT
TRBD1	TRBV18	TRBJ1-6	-	CASSPVGGAGGLDSPLHF	TGTGCCAGCTCACCCGTCGGTGGGGCAGGGGGCTTGGATTCACCCCTCCACTTT
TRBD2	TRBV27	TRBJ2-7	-	CASKRLAGNYEQYF	TGTGCCAGCAAGCGGCTAGCGGGAAACTACGAGCAGTACTTC
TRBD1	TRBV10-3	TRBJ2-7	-	CAISESKHGTGGNEQYF	TGTGCCATCAGTGAGTCAAAACACGGGACAGGGGGCAACGAGCAGTACTTC
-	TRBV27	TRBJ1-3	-	CASSLTGSGNTIYF	TGTGCCAGCAGTTTAACAGGCTCTGGAAACACCATATATTTT
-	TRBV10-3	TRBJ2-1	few	CAIGRAGTDEQFF	TGTGCCATCGGGCGGGCGGGTACCGATGAGCAGTTCTTC
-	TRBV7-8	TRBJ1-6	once	CASSLLSGGVSYNSPLHF	TGTGCCAGCAGCTTACTCTCCGGGGGGGTCTCCTATAATTCACCCCTCCACTTT
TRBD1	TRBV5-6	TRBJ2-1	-	CASSWGTGGYEQFF	TGTGCCAGCAGCTGGGGGACAGGGGGCTATGAGCAGTTCTTC
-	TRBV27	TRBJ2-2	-	CASSLNTGELFF	TGTGCCAGCAGTCTTAACACCGGGGAGCTGTTTTTT
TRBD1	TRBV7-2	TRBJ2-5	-	CASSLSGTGGQETQYF	TGTGCCAGCAGCTTATCCGGGACAGGGGGCCAAGAGACCCAGTACTTC
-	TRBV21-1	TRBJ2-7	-	CASSNMDRGHHEQYF	TGTGCCAGCAGCAACATGGACAGGGGGCATCACGAGCAGTACTTC
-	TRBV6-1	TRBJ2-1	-	CASSGDNPPNEQFF	TGTGCCAGCAGTGGGGACAATCCACCCAATGAGCAGTTCTTC
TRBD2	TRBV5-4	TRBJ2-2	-	CASSGSGKDTGELFF	TGTGCCAGCAGCGGTAGCGGGAAGGACACCGGGGAGCTGTTTTTT